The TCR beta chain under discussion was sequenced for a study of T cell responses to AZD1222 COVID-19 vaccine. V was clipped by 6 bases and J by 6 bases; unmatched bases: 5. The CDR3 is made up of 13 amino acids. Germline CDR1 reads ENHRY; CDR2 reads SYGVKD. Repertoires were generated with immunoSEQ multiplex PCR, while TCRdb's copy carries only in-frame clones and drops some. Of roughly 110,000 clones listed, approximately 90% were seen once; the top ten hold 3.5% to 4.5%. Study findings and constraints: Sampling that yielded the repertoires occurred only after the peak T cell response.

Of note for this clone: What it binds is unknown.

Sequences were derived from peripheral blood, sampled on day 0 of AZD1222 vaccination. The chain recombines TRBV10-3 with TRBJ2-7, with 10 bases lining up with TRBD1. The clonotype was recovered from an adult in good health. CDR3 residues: CAIRGTGVSEQYF. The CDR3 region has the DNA TGTGCCATCAGGGGGACAGGGGTTAGCGAGCAGTACTTC.